These T cell receptor beta chains were read from a single sample in a study of T cells after somatic rescue of genetic block. This table comes from immunoSEQ multiplex PCR, and its TCRdb copy is limited to in-frame clones, with some not included. This table has about 15,000 clones, 55% to 75% appearing once. The sequencing sample was made of peripheral blood mononuclear cells (PBMCs). The receptor set was obtained from a boy aged 5-17 years. Each CDR3 is given without its conserved first and last residue. Some rows have no size entry. The others give once, few or many, or a class for an expanded clone.

CDR3 length: 12
clone size: .
V gene: TRBV5-1
J gene: TRBJ1-2
CDR3 protein: ASSLAPQEDGYT

CDR3 length: 14
clone size: .
V gene: TRBV6-5
J gene: TRBJ2-1
CDR3 protein: ASSFSRTASGTEQF

CDR3 length: 13
clone size: .
V gene: TRBV23-1
J gene: TRBJ2-2
CDR3 protein: ASSHSGTNTGELF

CDR3 length: 13
clone size: .
V gene: TRBV30
J gene: TRBJ1-4
CDR3 protein: AWSSWTERYEKLF

CDR3 length: 13
clone size: .
V gene: TRBV7-3
J gene: TRBJ2-7
CDR3 protein: ASSPLGGVPYEQY

CDR3 length: 14
clone size: .
V gene: TRBV10-2
J gene: .
CDR3 protein: ASSALAGGTLYEQY

CDR3 length: 15
clone size: .
V gene: TRBV4-2
J gene: TRBJ2-5
CDR3 protein: ASSPARQGGSQETQY

CDR3 length: 11
clone size: .
V gene: TRBV19
J gene: TRBJ2-1
CDR3 protein: ASSLDSYNEQF

CDR3 length: 15
clone size: .
V gene: TRBV7-6
J gene: TRBJ1-4
CDR3 protein: ASSVTETLATNEKLF

CDR3 length: 13
clone size: few
V gene: TRBV6-6
J gene: TRBJ1-3
CDR3 protein: ASSNRFYSGNTIY

CDR3 length: 13
clone size: .
V gene: TRBV7-9
J gene: TRBJ1-1
CDR3 protein: ASSSLRGRVTEAF

CDR3 length: 15
clone size: .
V gene: TRBV7-2
J gene: TRBJ2-7
CDR3 protein: ASSQGLAGGRSYEQY

CDR3 length: 12
clone size: .
V gene: TRBV2
J gene: TRBJ2-4
CDR3 protein: ASSDAVLKNIQY

CDR3 length: 9
clone size: .
V gene: TRBV2
J gene: TRBJ2-7
CDR3 protein: ASKEGYEQY

CDR3 length: 11
clone size: .
V gene: TRBV5-1
J gene: TRBJ1-2
CDR3 protein: ASSLDSPNGYT

CDR3 length: 12
clone size: .
V gene: TRBV5-6
J gene: TRBJ1-4
CDR3 protein: ASSSGGPNEKLF

CDR3 length: 12
clone size: .
V gene: TRBV7-2
J gene: TRBJ1-2
CDR3 protein: ASSLSTGNYGYT

CDR3 length: 14
clone size: .
V gene: TRBV5-1
J gene: TRBJ2-1
CDR3 protein: ASRNPQGAGGNEQF

CDR3 length: 12
clone size: .
V gene: TRBV5-6
J gene: TRBJ2-7
CDR3 protein: ASSLEARGYEQY

CDR3 length: 14
clone size: .
V gene: TRBV19
J gene: TRBJ2-1
CDR3 protein: ASSPQILTSLGEQF

CDR3 length: 14
clone size: once
V gene: TRBV15
J gene: TRBJ2-1
CDR3 protein: ATSRGQGLAGYEQF

CDR3 length: 15
clone size: large
V gene: TRBV9
J gene: TRBJ2-1
CDR3 protein: ASSASAGGLSYNEQF

CDR3 length: 12
clone size: .
V gene: TRBV6-1
J gene: TRBJ1-2
CDR3 protein: ASSEANSPYGYT

CDR3 length: 13
clone size: .
V gene: TRBV18
J gene: TRBJ2-7
CDR3 protein: ASSPPGGKGSEQY

CDR3 length: 13
clone size: .
V gene: TRBV18
J gene: TRBJ1-2
CDR3 protein: ASSKLPRLPYGYT

CDR3 length: 12
clone size: .
V gene: TRBV6-6
J gene: TRBJ1-2
CDR3 protein: ASSYSRQRGGYT

CDR3 length: 13
clone size: .
V gene: TRBV5-5
J gene: TRBJ2-1
CDR3 protein: ASSLTRLSYNEQF

CDR3 length: 14
clone size: once
V gene: TRBV5-6
J gene: TRBJ2-5
CDR3 protein: ASSLGQGRPKETQY

CDR3 length: 13
clone size: .
V gene: TRBV10-3
J gene: TRBJ2-3
CDR3 protein: AISESISLTDTQY

CDR3 length: 14
clone size: few
V gene: TRBV5-1
J gene: TRBJ1-6
CDR3 protein: ASSTTGGSYNSPLH

CDR3 length: 12
clone size: .
V gene: TRBV5-6
J gene: TRBJ2-5
CDR3 protein: ASTPLAEWETQY

CDR3 length: 14
clone size: .
V gene: TRBV6-6
J gene: TRBJ2-2
CDR3 protein: ASSYPDRLLTGELF

CDR3 length: 12
clone size: .
V gene: TRBV28
J gene: TRBJ1-4
CDR3 protein: ASSTRGFNEKLF

CDR3 length: 13
clone size: .
V gene: TRBV27
J gene: TRBJ2-6
CDR3 protein: ASSWVDSGANVLT